This T cell receptor (beta chain) came from a study of cytomegalovirus exposure and HLA in healthy donors. The study's findings and limits: TCR beta sequences reportedly predicted the HLA-A and HLA-B alleles of most subjects accurately. The study designated 150 or so TCR beta chains cytomegalovirus-associated.

Trimming shortened V by 2 bases and J by 8 bases, and 16 bases separated the two germline ends. The CDR3 contains 16 residues. CDR1 and CDR2 (germline): SNHLY, FYNNEI. The primer mix had 60 Vbeta and 13 Jbeta primers. Assay used: immunoSEQ multiplex PCR; TCRdb lists only in-frame clones, some missing. Of around 130,000 clones listed, 75% to 85% are singletons. In regard to this clone: What it binds is not known.

The genes are TRBV2 and TRBJ1-6; no firm D call. Sample: PBMCs. The TCR comes from a man aged 40-49 years in good health and CMV-seronegative. The CDR3 reads CASSEREARAYSPLHF. The CDR3 coding sequence is TGTGCCAGCAGTGAAAGGGAAGCGAGGGCCTATTCACCCCTCCACTTT.